This T cell receptor beta chain was obtained from a study of beta chain features in type 1 diabetes. Whole-study results and caveats: Researchers reported that naive, central memory and Treg TCRB repertoires appeared more similar in patients than in healthy donors. TCRB CDR3 length was moderately but significantly reduced in all four CD4+ subsets of Type 1 diabetes patients. Any HLA effect on TCRB rearrangement was left unresolved by small sub-analyses.

This clone was picked up a small number of times. Its antigen is not known. The study reverse transcribed the entire isolated RNA, so it sequenced expressed TCRB transcripts. This table comes from immunoSEQ multiplex PCR, and its TCRdb copy is limited to in-frame clones, with some not included. This sample has under 950,000 clones, with around a sixth found just once. Germline CDR1 is SNHLY and CDR2 is FYNNEI. Between the trimmed V and J ends, which lost 6 bases and 4 bases, there was a span of 21 bases. The CDR3 totals 17 residues. The sequencing input was naive CD4+ T cells from blood. The chain combines TRBV2 with TRBJ2-2; a weak D match, TRBD2 (5 bases). The origin of this receptor is a woman between 18 and 29 years old in good health. CDR3 bases: TGTGCCAGCAGCCTGCTAGCCCCCCTTACGGGCACCGGGGAGCTGTTTTTT. This gives the protein CASSLLAPLTGTGELFF.